This T cell receptor beta chain was captured by sequencing in a study of blood T cell repertoires in COVID-19. About the study: COVID-19 samples from acute and convalescent phases originated in the United States, Italy and Spain.

Per the original data handling: Estimation of nucleated cell counts was performed using reference gene primer amplification. Produced via immunoSEQ multiplex PCR; TCRdb's table is partial and in-frame only. V and J calls and clone size are those listed in that table; D and trimming were worked out from the DNA. The sample shows 95,000 to 100,000 clones, about 87% of them seen only once. Per the germline V gene, CDR1 is SGDLS and CDR2 is YYNGEE. V trimming: 4 bases; J trimming: 3 bases; junction bases outside the gene matches: 6. The length of the CDR3 is 15 residues. The receptor was isolated from a woman under 40 with acute or convalescent COVID-19. Sample: peripheral blood. The gene calls are TRBV9 and TRBJ1-2, with 10 bases matching TRBD1. The DNA of the CDR3 is TGTGCCAGCAGCCTTTGGACAGGGGGGGACTATGGCTACACCTTC. Amino acids: CASSLWTGGDYGYTF.